These 8 T cell receptor beta chains came from one sample sequenced in a study of cytomegalovirus exposure and HLA in healthy donors. Clones were read by immunoSEQ multiplex PCR, and TCRdb kept only the in-frame ones, dropping some. Here the sample spans 20,000 to 25,000 clones, under 98% being singletons. Sequenced material: PBMCs. The receptors originated from a man in his thirties or forties in good health and CMV-seropositive.

The chain is built from TRBV5-3 and TRBJ2-5, with TRBD2 matching 7 bases. TRBV5-3 is given ORF status, its function remaining uncertain. With 10 bases clipped from V and 1 base from J, the junction kept 4 bases outside the gene matches. The CDR3 has 12 residues. The CDR3 sequence: CASSGGQETQYF. Written as DNA, the CDR3 is TGTGCCTCTTCGGGGGGCCAAGAGACCCAGTACTTC.

The V and J genes are TRBV6-1 and TRBJ1-4; 9 bases are shared with TRBD1. Per germline, CDR1 MNHNS and CDR2 SASEGT. This CDR3 region has 15 residues. Unmatched junction bases numbered 7, after V lost 3 bases and J lost 8 bases. CDR3 bases: TGTGCCAGCAGTGATAAAGGGACAGGGTACGAAAAACTGTTTTTT. This gives the protein CASSDKGTGYEKLFF.

This clone is classed as medium-sized (0.01 to 0.1%). This chain uses TRBV29-1 with TRBJ2-7; D remains ambiguous. Germline V gene sequence: CDR1 SQVTM, CDR2 ANQGSEA. Trimming stripped 4 bases from V and 4 bases from J, with 8 bases between. CDR3 length equals 11 residues. The CDR3 sequence: CSVGYLYEQYF. The CDR3 DNA reads TGCAGCGTTGGGTACCTATACGAGCAGTACTTC.

V is TRBV6-1 and J is TRBJ2-1; maybe TRBD1 (7 bases). The CDR3 is made up of 15 amino acids. CDR1 is MNHNS, CDR2 SASEGT, per germline. V lost 8 bases and J lost 7, with 21 bases in between. CDR3 in DNA: TGTGCCAGCCACGAACGAACAGGGGCGGGAAATGAGCAGTTCTTC. Translating it yields CASHERTGAGNEQFF.

This clone was picked up one time. In DNA, the CDR3 is TGTGCCAGCAGCGGTCCTAGCGGGAATTCCTACAATGAGCAGTTCTTC. As protein: CASSGPSGNSYNEQFF. This sequence joins TRBV27 and TRBJ2-1; 9 bases line up with TRBD2. After removal of 6 bases from V and 1 base from J, the junction contained 7 bases not matched to a gene. The CDR3 has 16 residues. Germline lookup yields CDR1 MNHEY and CDR2 SMNVEV (reference sequence).

J is TRBJ2-7 and V is TRBV7-3; D is uncertain. The CDR3 is 15 amino acids. Trimming took 1 base from V and 4 from J, leaving 14 bases between them. Germline values: CDR1 SGHTA, CDR2 FQGTGA. This CDR3 reads CASSLIPTTGYEQYF. The CDR3 nucleotides are TGTGCCAGCAGCTTAATACCCACTACTGGGTACGAGCAGTACTTC.

The chain has TRBV15 and TRBJ2-5; D might be TRBD2 (5 bases). The germline gives CDR1 LNHNV, CDR2 YYDKDF (reference sequence). The V end was cut by 0 bases, the J end by 3 bases, with 5 bases between. The CDR3 consists of 13 residues. The chain's CDR3 is CATSREREETQYF. CDR3 in DNA: TGTGCCACCAGCAGAGAGAGGGAAGAGACCCAGTACTTC.

This clone appeared once. The chain is built from TRBV13 and TRBJ1-3, with 8 bases aligning to TRBD1. The CDR3 loop spans 15 amino acids. The J segment lost 2 bases and the V segment lost 5 bases, leaving 5 bases of the junction unmatched. From germline, CDR1 is PRHDT and CDR2 FYEKMQ (reference sequence). CDR3 sequence reads: CASSIRQGTGNTIYF. DNA of the CDR3: TGTGCCAGCAGCATACGACAGGGGACTGGAAACACCATATATTTT. Full variable domain (missing parts from reference TRBV13 and TRBJ1-3): AAGVIQSPRHLIKEKRETATLKCYPIPRHDTVYWYQQGPGQDPQFLISFYEKMQSDKGSIPDRFSAQQFSDYHSELNMSSLELGDSALYFCASSIRQGTGNTIYFGEGSWLTVV.